This is a list of T cell receptor beta chains from one sample in a study of T cell repertoires in cytomegalovirus infection. Each CDR3 protein is one row after TCRdb ran MiXCR on the reads. The data show hundreds of thousands of distinct CDR3 sequences, approximately 10% seen once. Input material: PBMCs. The receptors shown here come from a human donor in good health (CMV status not recorded). Some clones in this sample may be carry-over from other donors' samples. CDR3s include the opening cysteine and the closing phenylalanine or tryptophan. Each record gives: clone size, J gene, V gene, D gene, CDR3 protein, CDR3 DNA. A D gene is named only where the DNA matches it firmly. Expanded clones get a size class; other rows say once, few or many, or leave the size out.

size: once; J: TRBJ1-2; V: TRBV5-1; D: TRBD1; CDR3: CASSFRDRGKTGYTF; DNA: TGCGCCAGCAGCTTCCGGGACAGGGGCAAGACTGGCTACACCTTC
size: many; J: TRBJ2-7; V: TRBV19; D: -; CDR3: CASRSRAALSYEQYF; DNA: TGTGCCAGCCGGTCGCGAGCCGCTTTGTCCTACGAGCAGTACTTC
size: few; J: TRBJ2-5; V: TRBV29-1; D: TRBD2; CDR3: CSARGVPQETQYF; DNA: TGCAGCGCACGGGGGGTACCGCAAGAGACCCAGTACTTC
size: few; J: TRBJ1-1; V: TRBV19; D: -; CDR3: CASSKAGEVTEAFF; DNA: TGTGCCAGTAGTAAGGCAGGGGAGGTGACTGAAGCTTTCTTT
size: -; J: TRBJ1-1; V: TRBV28; D: -; CDR3: CASSLIGLTEAFF; DNA: TGTGCCAGCAGTTTAATTGGTTTGACTGAAGCTTTCTTT
size: -; J: TRBJ1-1; V: TRBV3-1; D: -; CDR3: CASNGRPNTEAFF; DNA: TGTGCCAGCAACGGCAGGCCGAACACTGAAGCTTTCTTT
size: many; J: TRBJ2-1; V: TRBV23-1; D: TRBD2; CDR3: CASSPAGPIYNEQFF; DNA: TGCGCCAGCAGCCCAGCGGGACCGATATACAATGAGCAGTTCTTC
size: -; J: TRBJ2-7; V: TRBV20-1; D: -; CDR3: CSASRGNGEQYF; DNA: TGCAGTGCTAGCCGAGGGAACGGGGAGCAGTACTTC
size: -; J: TRBJ2-2; V: TRBV2; D: -; CDR3: CASGGDSLIPNTGELFF; DNA: TGTGCCAGCGGGGGGGACAGCCTTATTCCGAACACCGGGGAGCTGTTTTTT
size: many; J: TRBJ1-5; V: TRBV7-8; D: TRBD1; CDR3: CASSLQGAWDQPQHF; DNA: TGTGCCAGCAGCTTACAGGGGGCTTGGGATCAGCCCCAGCATTTT
size: few; J: TRBJ1-2; V: TRBV27; D: -; CDR3: CASKNGYTF; DNA: TGTGCCAGCAAAAATGGCTACACCTTC
size: -; J: TRBJ2-2; V: TRBV11-3; D: -; CDR3: CASSLDPGTAGELFF; DNA: TGTGCCAGCAGCTTAGATCCGGGAACGGCCGGGGAGCTGTTTTTT
size: few; J: TRBJ2-7; V: TRBV14; D: -; CDR3: CASSQAPGRGEQYF; DNA: TGTGCCAGCAGCCAAGCCCCCGGGCGCGGCGAGCAGTACTTC
size: -; J: TRBJ2-5; V: TRBV15; D: TRBD2; CDR3: CATSRTGTSGRPGTQYF; DNA: TGTGCCACCAGCAGAACCGGGACTAGCGGGAGGCCGGGGACCCAGTACTTC
size: -; J: TRBJ1-2; V: TRBV20-1; D: TRBD1; CDR3: CSGQGGGRGRDGYTF; DNA: TGCAGTGGTCAAGGGGGGGGCAGGGGGCGGGATGGCTACACCTTC
size: -; J: TRBJ2-3; V: TRBV12-3/TRBV12-4; D: TRBD1; CDR3: CASSPRQGGADTQYF; DNA: TGTGCCAGCAGCCCCCGACAGGGTGGAGCAGATACGCAGTATTTT
size: -; J: TRBJ2-1; V: TRBV3-1; D: TRBD2; CDR3: CASSQESGGSEQFF; DNA: TGTGCCAGCAGCCAAGAAAGCGGGGGGTCTGAGCAGTTCTTC
size: many; J: TRBJ1-1; V: TRBV19; D: -; CDR3: CASSIGRHTEAFF; DNA: TGTGCCAGTAGTATAGGCAGACACACTGAAGCTTTCTTT
size: many; J: TRBJ2-7; V: TRBV28; D: TRBD2; CDR3: CASSSGLGLYEQYF; DNA: TGTGCCAGCAGTTCGGGACTAGGGCTCTACGAGCAGTACTTC
size: few; J: TRBJ1-3; V: TRBV28; D: TRBD1; CDR3: CASSLGTVSGNTIYF; DNA: TGTGCCAGCAGTTTGGGGACAGTCTCTGGAAACACCATATATTTT
size: many; J: TRBJ2-2; V: TRBV5-4; D: -; CDR3: CASSPTSTGELFF; DNA: TGTGCCAGCAGCCCCACGAGCACCGGGGAGCTGTTTTTT
size: few; J: TRBJ2-5; V: TRBV20-1; D: -; CDR3: CSLGSERQETQYF; DNA: TGCAGTCTAGGTTCGGAGCGTCAAGAGACCCAGTACTTC
size: few; J: TRBJ2-5; V: TRBV5-6; D: TRBD2; CDR3: CASSLGLAGGRGQETQYF; DNA: TGTGCCAGCAGCTTGGGCCTAGCGGGGGGCCGCGGCCAAGAGACCCAGTACTTC
size: many; J: TRBJ2-7; V: TRBV28; D: TRBD1; CDR3: CASSLDLGTAYEQYF; DNA: TGTGCCAGCAGTTTAGATCTCGGGACAGCCTACGAGCAGTACTTC
size: -; J: TRBJ1-1; V: TRBV6-6; D: -; CDR3: CASSYQIEAFF; DNA: TGTGCCAGCAGTTATCAAATAGAAGCTTTCTTT
size: many; J: TRBJ1-5; V: TRBV6-1; D: -; CDR3: CASKGTSSNQPQHF; DNA: TGTGCCAGCAAGGGGACTTCTAGCAATCAGCCCCAGCATTTT
size: many; J: TRBJ1-5; V: TRBV6-1; D: TRBD1; CDR3: CASSGTGGWQPQHF; DNA: TGTGCCAGCAGTGGTACAGGGGGCTGGCAGCCCCAGCATTTT
size: many; J: TRBJ1-4; V: TRBV7-8; D: -; CDR3: CASSLYRDNEKLFF; DNA: TGTGCCAGCAGCTTATACAGAGATAATGAAAAACTGTTTTTT
size: -; J: TRBJ2-1; V: TRBV19; D: TRBD2; CDR3: CASSMATSVEQFF; DNA: TGTGCCAGTAGTATGGCGACTAGCGTTGAGCAGTTCTTC
size: few; J: TRBJ2-7; V: TRBV5-4; D: -; CDR3: CASSLGEGGIYEQYF; DNA: TGTGCCAGCAGCTTGGGAGAGGGGGGAATCTACGAGCAGTACTTC
size: many; J: TRBJ2-3; V: TRBV12-5; D: -; CDR3: CASGLANLDTQYF; DNA: TGTGCTAGTGGTTTGGCCAATTTAGATACGCAGTATTTT
size: many; J: TRBJ1-1; V: TRBV20-1; D: TRBD1; CDR3: CSARVGGTGGNTEAFF; DNA: TGCAGTGCTAGAGTAGGAGGGACAGGGGGCAATACTGAAGCTTTCTTT
size: many; J: TRBJ2-3; V: TRBV28; D: -; CDR3: CASSWPGEEGTDTQYF; DNA: TGTGCCAGCAGTTGGCCCGGAGAGGAGGGTACAGATACGCAGTATTTT
size: -; J: TRBJ1-2; V: TRBV20-1; D: -; CDR3: CSARDQGNGYTF; DNA: TGCAGTGCTAGAGATCAAGGGAATGGCTACACCTTC
size: many; J: TRBJ2-3; V: TRBV7-2; D: TRBD2; CDR3: CASRVTSGFLVRDTQYF; DNA: TGTGCCAGCAGGGTAACTAGCGGTTTCCTGGTGAGGGATACGCAGTATTTT
size: few; J: TRBJ2-1; V: TRBV10-3; D: -; CDR3: CATETGPYNEQFF; DNA: TGTGCCACCGAAACCGGCCCGTACAATGAGCAGTTCTTC
size: many; J: TRBJ1-5; V: TRBV27; D: -; CDR3: CASSLGAVQPQHF; DNA: TGTGCCAGCAGTTTGGGGGCGGTTCAGCCCCAGCATTTT
size: -; J: TRBJ2-7; V: TRBV20-1; D: TRBD2; CDR3: CSARDPSGVSYEQYF; DNA: TGCAGTGCTAGAGATCCCAGCGGGGTATCCTACGAGCAGTACTTC
size: many; J: TRBJ1-1; V: TRBV5-1; D: -; CDR3: CASSPVVNTEAFF; DNA: TGCGCCAGCAGCCCGGTAGTAAACACTGAAGCTTTCTTT
size: few; J: TRBJ2-1; V: TRBV2; D: TRBD2; CDR3: CASSPLRGANNEQFF; DNA: TGTGCCAGCAGTCCTTTGCGGGGGGCCAACAATGAGCAGTTCTTC
size: -; J: TRBJ2-7; V: TRBV20-1; D: TRBD2; CDR3: CSARPLAGFSYEQYF; DNA: TGCAGTGCTAGACCCCTAGCGGGGTTCTCCTACGAGCAGTACTTC
size: few; J: TRBJ2-7; V: TRBV3-1; D: TRBD1; CDR3: CASSRRDRGYEQYF; DNA: TGTGCCAGCAGCCGTAGGGACAGGGGGTACGAGCAGTACTTC
size: many; J: TRBJ2-5; V: TRBV6-1; D: -; CDR3: CASRYQETQYF; DNA: TGTGCCAGCAGGTACCAAGAGACCCAGTACTTC
size: many; J: TRBJ1-6; V: TRBV7-9; D: -; CDR3: CASSLDGAYNSPLHF; DNA: TGTGCCAGCAGCTTAGACGGAGCCTATAATTCACCCCTCCACTTT
size: many; J: TRBJ2-3; V: TRBV7-3; D: TRBD2; CDR3: CASSLTSGRSDTQYF; DNA: TGTGCCAGCAGCTTAACTAGCGGGAGGTCAGATACGCAGTATTTT
size: many; J: TRBJ2-2; V: TRBV28; D: -; CDR3: CASSFGIATTGELFF; DNA: TGTGCCAGCAGTTTCGGAATCGCGACCACCGGGGAGCTGTTTTTT
size: many; J: TRBJ2-7; V: TRBV19; D: -; CDR3: CASSIGVDSYEQYF; DNA: TGTGCCAGTAGTATCGGGGTGGACTCCTACGAGCAGTACTTC
size: many; J: TRBJ2-5; V: TRBV18; D: -; CDR3: CASSPLPGPGETQYF; DNA: TGTGCCAGCTCACCCCTACCGGGGCCGGGGGAGACCCAGTACTTC
size: many; J: TRBJ1-1; V: TRBV7-3; D: TRBD1; CDR3: CASSTSRQGQRNTEAFF; DNA: TGTGCCAGCAGCACTTCGCGACAGGGGCAAAGGAACACTGAAGCTTTCTTT
size: many; J: TRBJ2-7; V: TRBV7-9; D: -; CDR3: CASRPTGLHEQYF; DNA: TGTGCCAGCAGACCAACAGGGTTGCACGAGCAGTACTTC
size: few; J: TRBJ2-2; V: TRBV20-1; D: -; CDR3: CSASIVQNTGELFF; DNA: TGCAGTGCTAGTATAGTACAGAACACCGGGGAGCTGTTTTTT
size: -; J: TRBJ2-1; V: TRBV5-4; D: TRBD2; CDR3: CASSLPLGGSSYNEQFF; DNA: TGTGCCAGCAGCCTTCCCCTCGGGGGGAGCTCCTACAATGAGCAGTTCTTC
size: many; J: TRBJ1-5; V: TRBV7-9; D: TRBD1; CDR3: CASTTGDQPQHF; DNA: TGTGCCAGCACGACAGGGGATCAGCCCCAGCATTTT
size: many; J: TRBJ1-5; V: TRBV5-1; D: -; CDR3: CASSGPSRNSNQPQHF; DNA: TGCGCCAGCAGCGGGCCATCGAGGAATAGCAATCAGCCCCAGCATTTT
size: many; J: TRBJ1-1; V: TRBV5-4; D: -; CDR3: CASSLGRGWAEAFF; DNA: TGTGCCAGCAGCTTGGGCAGGGGCTGGGCTGAAGCTTTCTTT
size: many; J: TRBJ2-1; V: TRBV7-2; D: TRBD2; CDR3: CASSPPSGYYNEQFF; DNA: TGTGCCAGCAGCCCCCCTAGCGGATATTACAATGAGCAGTTCTTC
size: -; J: TRBJ1-1; V: TRBV11-2; D: -; CDR3: CASSLEDPGAFF; DNA: TGTGCCAGCAGCTTAGAAGACCCTGGGGCTTTCTTT
size: many; J: TRBJ2-7; V: TRBV4-1; D: -; CDR3: CASSQGERARPHEQYF; DNA: TGCGCCAGCAGCCAAGGGGAGCGGGCGCGGCCCCACGAGCAGTACTTC
size: few; J: TRBJ1-6; V: TRBV9; D: -; CDR3: CASSAEGSSPLHF; DNA: TGTGCCAGCAGCGCCGAGGGGAGCTCACCCCTCCACTTT
size: many; J: TRBJ2-5; V: TRBV7-9; D: TRBD2; CDR3: CASSLTGSGSHETQYF; DNA: TGTGCCAGCAGCCTGACGGGTAGCGGGAGTCACGAGACCCAGTACTTC